This T cell receptor (beta chain) derives from a study of T cell clonality in common variable immunodeficiency. The study's findings and limits: Fewer TCRbeta clones were shared among CVID subjects than controls.

This clone was detected many times. Its target is unknown. The protocol was immunoSEQ multiplex PCR, while the TCRdb copy is restricted to in-frame clones and leaves out a portion. Recorded here are more than 65,000 clones, with no singletons, and the ten leading clones hold around 0.8%. The sequencing input was peripheral blood mononuclear cells. The TCR originated in a person aged 18 to 70 in good health.

Incomplete CDR3 DNA: TGCAGTGCGGGCAGGGGGCCAGATACG. Translation: CSAGRGPDT. The CDR3, in full, reads CSAGRGPDTQYF. The V and J genes are TRBV20-1 and TRBJ2-3; the match to TRBD1 covers 8 bases. The read falls 3 residues short of the CDR3 end, and the missing part is taken from the germline J gene. This CDR3 spans 12 amino acids. The V segment lost 6 bases and the J segment 4 bases; nucleotides outside the gene matches: 3. CDR1 and CDR2 from the germline V gene are DFQATT and SNEGSKA (reference sequence).